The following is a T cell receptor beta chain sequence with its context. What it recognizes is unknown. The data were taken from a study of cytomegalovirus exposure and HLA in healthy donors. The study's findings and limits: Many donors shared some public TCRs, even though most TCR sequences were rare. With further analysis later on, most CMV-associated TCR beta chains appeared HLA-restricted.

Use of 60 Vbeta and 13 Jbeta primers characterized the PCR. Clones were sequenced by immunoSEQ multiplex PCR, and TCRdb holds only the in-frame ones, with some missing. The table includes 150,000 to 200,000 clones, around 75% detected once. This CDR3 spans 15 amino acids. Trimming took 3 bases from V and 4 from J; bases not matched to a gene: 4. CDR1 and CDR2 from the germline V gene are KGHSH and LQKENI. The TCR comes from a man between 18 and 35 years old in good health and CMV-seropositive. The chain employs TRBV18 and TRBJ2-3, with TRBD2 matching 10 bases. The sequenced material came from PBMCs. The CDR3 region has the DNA TGTGCCAGCTCACCGGCTAGCGGGAGAGCAGATACGCAGTATTTT. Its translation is CASSPASGRADTQYF.